This is a list of T cell receptor beta chains from one sample in a study of shared clonotypes between healthy human individuals. Produced via immunoSEQ multiplex PCR; TCRdb's table is partial and in-frame only. Of some 550,000 clones listed, 97% are singletons. Sample: naive CD4+ T cells sorted from blood. These receptor sequences come from a young woman in good health. Each CDR3 is given with its conserved first and last residue. A D gene is named only where the DNA matches it firmly. Not all rows give a size; the values are once, few, many and, for expanded clones, a class.

TRBD2,NA,TRBV28,TRBJ2-7,TGTGCCAGCAGTTCCCTGGCAGCGGGGCGATCCTCCTACGAGCAGTACTTC,CASSSLAAGRSSYEQYF
NA,NA,TRBV6-6,TRBJ1-1,TGTGCCAGCAGTTACTCGGGACTAAACACTGAAGCTTTCTTT,CASSYSGLNTEAFF
NA,NA,TRBV13,TRBJ2-7,TGTGCCAGCAGCCCGCGGCCCTACGAGCAGTACTTC,CASSPRPYEQYF
TRBD1,NA,TRBV7-9,TRBJ1-2,TGTGCCAGCAGCCGCCCGGACAGGGTCGGCGGCTACACCTTC,CASSRPDRVGGYTF
NA,NA,TRBV10-3,TRBJ2-2,TGTGCCATCAGTGAGTCGACTACAGCCGGGGAGCTGTTTTTT,CAISESTTAGELFF
NA,NA,TRBV7-9,TRBJ2-7,TGTGCCAGCAGCCCTCCCCCAGTATCCTACGAGCAGTACTTC,CASSPPPVSYEQYF
TRBD2,once,TRBV7-3,TRBJ2-7,TGTGCCAGCAGCTTAAGGGGGGGAGCCTACTCCTACGAGCAGTACTTC,CASSLRGGAYSYEQYF
NA,NA,TRBV15,TRBJ2-5,TGTGCCACCAGCAGAGATGTGGGGCAAGAGACCCAGTACTTC,CATSRDVGQETQYF
NA,once,TRBV4-1,TRBJ2-5,TGCGCCAGCAGCCAAAGAGAGGACTTTAGCTCGGTCGGGGAGACCCAGTACTTC,CASSQREDFSSVGETQYF
NA,NA,TRBV25-1,TRBJ2-7,TGTGCCAGCAGTGTCGCAGGGGCTCAGTACTTC,CASSVAGAQYF
NA,NA,TRBV12-1,TRBJ1-4,TGTGCCAGCAGCTTACCGGACAGGTTGAATGAAAAACTGTTTTTT,CASSLPDRLNEKLFF
NA,NA,TRBV27,TRBJ1-4,TGTGCCAGCAGGGGTCCTACAGGGACAACTAATGAAAAACTGTTTTTT,CASRGPTGTTNEKLFF
TRBD1,NA,TRBV19,TRBJ1-5,TGTGCCAGCGTCGGGACAGATTATCAGCCCCAGCATTTT,CASVGTDYQPQHF
TRBD1,NA,TRBV7-9,TRBJ1-2,TGTGCCAGCAGCTCAATCCCCCGGGACAGCAACTATGGCTACACCTTC,CASSSIPRDSNYGYTF
TRBD1,NA,TRBV19,TRBJ2-1,TGTGCCAGTAGTGCCGAGACAGGGCTTGAGCAGTTCTTC,CASSAETGLEQFF
TRBD2,NA,TRBV2,TRBJ2-1,TGTGCCAGCAGTGAGACTAGCGCCGACAATGAGCAGTTCTTC,CASSETSADNEQFF
NA,NA,TRBV18,TRBJ1-1,TGTGCCAGCTCACCACCGGGCAGGGGTGATGAAGCTTTCTTT,CASSPPGRGDEAFF
NA,NA,TRBV28,TRBJ1-1,TGTGCCAGCAGTACATCCCAAGGGGACACTGAAGCTTTCTTT,CASSTSQGDTEAFF
NA,NA,TRBV28,TRBJ1-1,TGTGCCAGCAGTCCGGCAGGGAAGAACACTGAAGCTTTCTTT,CASSPAGKNTEAFF
NA,once,TRBV6-6,TRBJ1-1,TGTGCCAGCACCTACGGCGAGTCTACGAACACTGAAGCTTTCTTT,CASTYGESTNTEAFF
TRBD1,NA,TRBV5-5,TRBJ2-7,TGTGCCAGCAGCGGGGACAGGGAACCCTACGAGCAGTACTTC,CASSGDREPYEQYF
NA,NA,TRBV28,TRBJ2-2,TGTGCCAGCAACCTAAACACCGGGGAGCTGTTTTTT,CASNLNTGELFF
NA,NA,TRBV29-1,TRBJ2-5,TGCAGCGTTGGGGGGCTGGAGACCCAGTACTTC,CSVGGLETQYF